Sequencing of this T cell receptor (beta chain) was carried out in a study of T-cell memory formation after mild COVID-19. Study results and caveats: Shrinking CD4+ clones were chiefly CM and EM; CD8+ ones were chiefly EMRA. That cross-reactive memory joined was suggested by some responding clones appearing in pre-infection memory.

V dropped 3 bases and J dropped 5; count of bases not matched to a gene: 11. This CDR3 spans 17 amino acids. In germline, CDR1 is SGHRS, CDR2 YFSETQ. TCRdb analysed the 5' RACE reads with MiXCR anew, one entry per CDR3 protein. Of about half a million distinct CDR3 sequences listed, about 20% were seen once; the top ten hold around an eighth. With regard to this clonotype: Its antigen is as yet unknown.

This sequence was found in an adult woman who had mild COVID-19 (a few samples of this study predate the infection). Cell type and time point are not known. This rearrangement joins TRBV5-1 to TRBJ2-2; 9 positions agree with TRBD1. Material: PBMCs or a T cell subset sorted from them (not recorded which). CDR3 protein: CASSYPHGTGTTGELFF. CDR3 DNA: TGCGCCAGCAGCTACCCACACGGGACAGGGACAACCGGGGAGCTGTTTTTT.